These T cell receptor beta chains were read from a single sample in a study of cytomegalovirus exposure and HLA in healthy donors. Data came from immunoSEQ multiplex PCR; TCRdb stores just in-frame clones and leaves some out. Among 25,000 to 40,000 clones listed, about 65% were seen once. Sequenced material: PBMCs. These receptors all come from a man in his fifties or sixties in good health and CMV-seropositive. Both conserved end residues are part of each CDR3. A D gene is named only where the DNA matches it firmly. Only part of the rows carry a size: once, few, many, or a class if the clone is expanded.

j_gene | v_gene | d_gene | abundance | CDR3aa | CDR3nt
TRBJ2-3 | TRBV4-1 | TRBD2 | NA | CASSLRLAGVGEDTQYF | TGCGCCAGCAGCCTGCGACTAGCGGGAGTAGGAGAAGATACGCAGTATTTT
TRBJ1-4 | TRBV19 | NA | few | CASSPRTEGLFF | TGTGCCAGTAGTCCACGGACAGAAGGACTGTTTTTT
TRBJ1-2 | TRBV18 | TRBD1 | once | CASSPDRGNYGYTF | TGTGCCAGCTCACCTGACAGGGGTAACTATGGCTACACCTTC
TRBJ1-2 | TRBV15 | NA | NA | CATSRSPREGNYGYTF | TGTGCCACCAGCAGGAGTCCCAGGGAGGGAAACTATGGCTACACCTTC
TRBJ1-3 | TRBV29-1 | NA | NA | CSVEAGNTIYF | TGCAGCGTTGAAGCGGGAAACACCATATATTTT
TRBJ1-2 | TRBV19 | NA | NA | CASSISDFYTF | TGTGCCAGTAGTATCTCAGATTTCTACACCTTC
TRBJ2-7 | TRBV4-3 | TRBD1 | few | CASSQLWTGPYEQYF | TGCGCCAGCAGCCAACTTTGGACAGGCCCCTACGAGCAGTACTTC
TRBJ1-4 | TRBV28 | NA | NA | CASSPRTDLGEKLFF | TGTGCCAGCAGTCCCAGGACAGACTTAGGTGAAAAACTGTTTTTT
TRBJ2-5 | TRBV7-9 | TRBD2 | NA | CASSPGLAGRQETQYF | TGTGCCAGCAGTCCGGGACTAGCGGGCCGCCAAGAGACCCAGTACTTC
TRBJ2-7 | TRBV6-5 | TRBD1 | NA | CASRTDRGFYEQYF | TGTGCCAGCAGAACGGACAGGGGCTTCTACGAGCAGTACTTC
TRBJ1-1 | TRBV6-5 | NA | once | CASSPGTLRGTEAFF | TGTGCCAGCAGTCCCGGGACTCTCCGAGGGACTGAAGCTTTCTTT
TRBJ1-6 | TRBV7-2 | TRBD1 | once | CASSSQGGNSPLHF | TGTGCCAGCAGCTCCCAGGGGGGAAATTCACCCCTCCACTTT
TRBJ2-7 | TRBV7-2 | TRBD2 | once | CASSLVAGGTHEQYF | TGTGCCAGCAGCTTAGTTGCGGGGGGAACCCACGAGCAGTACTTC
TRBJ1-2 | TRBV9 | NA | few | CASSVDPGEYGYTF | TGTGCCAGCAGCGTAGATCCAGGGGAGTATGGCTACACCTTC
TRBJ2-3 | TRBV5-1 | TRBD2 | NA | CASSYSGAGAAGTQYF | TGCGCCAGCAGCTACTCTGGAGCGGGAGCGGCGGGAACGCAGTATTTT
TRBJ2-5 | TRBV6-5 | NA | NA | CASSSSQETQYF | TGTGCCAGCAGTTCCAGCCAAGAGACCCAGTACTTC
TRBJ1-2 | TRBV27 | NA | once | CASKGGRGYGYTF | TGTGCCAGCAAGGGGGGGAGAGGCTATGGCTACACCTTC
TRBJ2-7 | TRBV19 | TRBD1 | NA | CASTGGGSYEQYF | TGTGCCAGTACAGGGGGCGGCTCCTACGAGCAGTACTTC
TRBJ2-7 | TRBV25-1 | TRBD1 | NA | CASSAPGQGTYEQYF | TGTGCCAGCAGTGCGCCGGGACAGGGAACCTACGAGCAGTACTTC
TRBJ1-6 | TRBV5-1 | NA | NA | CASSGGQYNSPLHF | TGCGCCAGCAGCGGCGGACAGTATAATTCACCCCTCCACTTT
TRBJ2-3 | TRBV29-1 | NA | NA | CSVDQGPDTQYF | TGCAGCGTTGATCAGGGGCCAGATACGCAGTATTTT
TRBJ2-1 | TRBV5-1 | NA | NA | CASSLDRVGGNEQFF | TGCGCCAGCAGCTTGGATAGGGTCGGGGGCAATGAGCAGTTCTTC
TRBJ1-2 | TRBV5-1 | NA | few | CASSLAGQGSGGYTF | TGCGCCAGCAGCTTGGCCGGGCAGGGCTCCGGCGGCTACACCTTC
TRBJ2-7 | TRBV6-5 | TRBD2 | NA | CASSYSAGGHEQYF | TGTGCCAGCAGTTACTCTGCGGGGGGTCACGAGCAGTACTTC
TRBJ1-5 | TRBV6-5 | NA | few | CASGQYNQPQHF | TGTGCCAGCGGTCAGTACAATCAGCCCCAGCATTTT
TRBJ2-5 | TRBV29-1 | TRBD2 | NA | CSGEGLEETQYF | TGCAGCGGGGAGGGGCTGGAAGAGACCCAGTACTTC
TRBJ2-7 | TRBV4-1 | TRBD1 | NA | CASSLEGTGESYEQYF | TGCGCCAGCAGCCTAGAAGGGACAGGGGAATCCTACGAGCAGTACTTC
TRBJ2-7 | TRBV2 | NA | NA | CASRPGEPYEQYF | TGTGCCAGCAGGCCGGGAGAACCCTACGAGCAGTACTTC
TRBJ2-1 | TRBV5-1 | NA | once | CAPPVRSYNEQFF | TGCGCCCCTCCGGTGAGGTCCTACAATGAGCAGTTCTTC
TRBJ2-6 | TRBV5-4 | TRBD2 | NA | CASSLGAGTGANVLTF | TGTGCCAGCAGCTTGGGAGCGGGAACAGGGGCCAACGTCCTGACTTTC
TRBJ2-4 | TRBV30 | TRBD1 | NA | CAWSEGQGNIQYF | TGTGCCTGGAGTGAGGGACAGGGGAACATTCAGTACTTC
TRBJ2-1 | TRBV15 | TRBD2 | NA | CATSRGEGGSYNEQFF | TGTGCCACCAGCAGAGGGGAGGGAGGCTCCTACAATGAGCAGTTCTTC
TRBJ2-2 | TRBV6-5 | NA | NA | CASSFGQGELFF | TGTGCCAGCAGTTTCGGACAGGGGGAGCTGTTTTTT
TRBJ1-2 | TRBV27 | NA | NA | CASSLAGIGYTF | TGTGCCAGCAGTTTGGCAGGGATCGGCTACACCTTC
TRBJ2-5 | TRBV5-1 | TRBD1 | NA | CASSGTDRETQYF | TGCGCCAGCAGCGGGACAGATCGAGAGACCCAGTACTTC
TRBJ1-1 | TRBV5-6 | TRBD1 | NA | CASSRGQGDTEAFF | TGTGCCAGCAGCAGGGGACAGGGGGACACTGAAGCTTTCTTT
TRBJ2-5 | TRBV6-5 | NA | NA | CASSYGGGETQYF | TGTGCCAGCAGTTACGGGGGCGGAGAGACCCAGTACTTC
TRBJ2-3 | TRBV23-1 | TRBD1 | NA | CASHCRGSSDTQYF | TGCGCCAGCCATTGCAGGGGGTCGTCAGATACGCAGTATTTT
TRBJ2-5 | TRBV4-3 | TRBD2 | few | CASSPRTSGGEYQETQYF | TGCGCCAGCAGCCCCCGGACTAGCGGGGGCGAGTACCAAGAGACCCAGTACTTC
TRBJ2-6 | TRBV28 | NA | NA | CASGPISGANVLTF | TGTGCCAGTGGGCCCATCTCTGGGGCCAACGTCCTGACTTTC
TRBJ2-7 | TRBV6-6 | TRBD1 | few | CASSYSTGQGSYEQYF | TGTGCCAGCAGTTACTCAACGGGACAGGGCTCCTACGAGCAGTACTTC
TRBJ2-1 | TRBV29-1 | TRBD2 | NA | CSVVLAGLNEQFF | TGCAGCGTTGTCCTAGCGGGACTCAATGAGCAGTTCTTC
TRBJ2-7 | TRBV6-5 | TRBD2 | once | CASSYSSGGYEQYF | TGTGCCAGCAGTTACTCTAGCGGGGGGTACGAGCAGTACTTC
TRBJ1-1 | TRBV30 | NA | once | CAWGTRFTEAFF | TGTGCCTGGGGGACAAGGTTCACTGAAGCTTTCTTT
TRBJ1-6 | TRBV29-1 | TRBD1 | few | CSVGTVGSPLHF | TGCAGCGTGGGGACAGTCGGTTCACCCCTCCACTTT
TRBJ2-5 | TRBV10-3 | TRBD2 | NA | CAISSGGVETQYF | TGTGCCATCTCTAGCGGTGGCGTGGAGACCCAGTACTTC
TRBJ2-7 | TRBV6-1 | TRBD2 | NA | CATRTSGSSEQYF | TGTGCCACCCGGACTAGCGGGAGTTCCGAGCAGTACTTC
TRBJ1-5 | TRBV28 | TRBD1 | few | CASTQTGPYQPQHF | TGTGCCAGCACCCAGACAGGGCCCTATCAGCCCCAGCATTTT
TRBJ1-5 | TRBV6-1 | NA | NA | CASSEVWGVDQPQHF | TGTGCCAGCAGTGAAGTTTGGGGGGTTGATCAGCCCCAGCATTTT